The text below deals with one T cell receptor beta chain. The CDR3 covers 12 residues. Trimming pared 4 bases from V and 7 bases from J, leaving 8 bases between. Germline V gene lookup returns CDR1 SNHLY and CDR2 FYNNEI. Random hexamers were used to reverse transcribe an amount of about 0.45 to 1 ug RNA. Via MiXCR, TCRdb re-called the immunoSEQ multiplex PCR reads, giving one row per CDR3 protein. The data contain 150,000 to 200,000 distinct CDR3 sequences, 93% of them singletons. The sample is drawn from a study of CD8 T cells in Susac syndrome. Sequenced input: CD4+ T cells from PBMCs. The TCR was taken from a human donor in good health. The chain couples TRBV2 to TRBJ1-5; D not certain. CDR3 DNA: TGTGCCAGCAGTGGCATGGGGCAGCCCCAGCATTTT. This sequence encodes CASSGMGQPQHF.